Included here is one T cell receptor (beta chain) sequence, with context. This entry is derived from a study of OX40 agonist ivuxolimab in advanced cancers. In the study overall: Patients were dosed with the agonistic anti-OX40 (CD134) antibody ivuxolimab.

Libraries were prepared by immunoSEQ multiplex PCR; TCRdb keeps only in-frame clonotypes and omits some of them. The repertoire holds about 60,000 clones, with about 83% as singletons. V was shortened by 4 bases and J by 3 bases, with 23 bases between the two germline ends. CDR3 length: 17 amino acids. Germline CDR1 and CDR2: SGHNT and YYREEE (reference sequence). The sequence came from an adult with an advanced solid tumor such as melanoma, head and neck, liver or kidney cancer. The rearrangement links TRBV5-4 to TRBJ2-7; either TRBD1 or TRBD2 may fit D (6 bases each). Sequencing was performed on CD4+ or CD8+ T cells sorted from blood, taken in a trial of the OX40 agonist ivuxolimab. The CDR3 region is CASSQGGLRDASYEQYF. CDR3 sequence (DNA): TGTGCCAGCAGCCAAGGGGGGTTAAGGGATGCGAGCTACGAGCAGTACTTC.